This entry lists 27 T cell receptor beta chains sequenced from one sample in a study of tumor and adjacent non-tumor tissue in lung cancer. TCRbeta libraries were built with three rounds of nested PCR, modified from ARM-PCR. One entry per CDR3 protein results from TCRdb running MiXCR on the multiplex PCR reads. The sample yields 65,000 to 95,000 distinct CDR3 sequences, approximately 79% seen once. This sample's RNA came from whole unsorted tissue. The sequenced sample consisted of lung tumor tissue. Receptor source: a woman in her forties or fifties with non-small cell lung cancer.

V gene TRBV28 combines with J gene TRBJ1-5, with a possible D match to TRBD1 (6 bases). The V gene's germline CDR1 is MDHEN and CDR2 SYDVKM. The CDR3 spans 16 residues. Trimming shortened V by 7 bases and J by 0 bases, and 16 bases separated the two germline ends. DNA of the CDR3: TGTGCCAGCAACCAAAGCCCAGGGGTTAGCAATCAGCCCCAGCATTTT. Translation gives CASNQSPGVSNQPQHF.

In the case of this clonotype: At one end the junction does not follow the germline gene, possibly because of a read error. This rearrangement joins TRBV10-2 to TRBJ2-7, with 13 positions matching TRBD2. This CDR3 spans 15 amino acids. CDR1 WSHSY and CDR2 SAAADI come from the germline V gene. The CDR3 loop reads CARSVLAGGIYERYF. CDR3 sequence (DNA): TGCGCCAGAAGTGTACTAGCGGGAGGGATCTACGAGCGGTACTTC.

A word on this clonotype: At one end, the junction sequence differs from germline, possibly due to a read error. This chain links TRBV20-1 with TRBJ2-4; 11 positions match TRBD2. The CDR3 is made up of 16 amino acids. The germline V gene has CDR1 DFQATT and CDR2 SNEGSKA (reference sequence). CDR3 in amino acids: CSARDRLAGSKNIQYF. The CDR3 DNA follows: TGCAGTGCTAGAGATCGACTAGCGGGAAGCAAAAACATTCAATACTTC.

The chain employs TRBV20-1 and TRBJ1-1; D not resolved. This CDR3 spans 10 amino acids. V lost 7 bases and J 5 bases, leaving 8 bases between the germline ends. In germline, CDR1 is DFQATT, CDR2 SNEGSKA (reference sequence). For the CDR3, the DNA is TGCAGTGTTATTAGGACTGAAGCTTTCTTT. Its translation: CSVIRTEAFF.

About this clonotype: This may be a read error, as it is one base from a much larger clone. The V and J genes are TRBV28 and TRBJ2-2; D possibly corresponds to TRBD1 (5 bases). Germline lookup yields CDR1 MDHEN and CDR2 SYDVKM. V was trimmed by 6 bases and J by 5 bases, leaving 10 bases between them. The CDR3 extends over 13 amino acids. The CDR3, as DNA: TGTGCCAGCAGGCATACAGGTACCGGGGAGCTGTTTTTT. It is translated as CASRHTGTGELFF.

With regard to this clonotype: Germline is not matched at one junction end, which may reflect a read error. This chain links TRBV6-6 with TRBJ1-3, with D unclear. The germline V gene encodes CDR1 MNHNY and CDR2 SVGAGI (reference sequence). This CDR3 has 13 residues. Here the CDR3 reads CASMGNNRNSIYF. For the CDR3, the DNA is TGTGCCAGCATGGGAAATAATAGAAACTCCATATATTTT.

This clonotype is medium-sized (0.01 to 0.1%). The chain joins TRBV29-1 to TRBJ1-1; D remains ambiguous. Trimming cost V 3 bases and J 1 base, with 6 bases left between them. In germline, CDR1 is SQVTM, CDR2 ANQGSEA. The CDR3 runs 12 residues. For the CDR3, the DNA is TGCAGCGTTGAGCCAGGGAACACTGAAGCTTTCTTT. Translation gives CSVEPGNTEAFF.

To note about this clonotype: Relative to the germline gene, one junction end is altered; a read error may explain this. J is TRBJ2-2 and V is TRBV12-3 or TRBV12-4; no clear D. This CDR3 region has 16 residues. The CDR3 DNA reads as TGTGTCAGCACCGTTCTCACGGTAGCGAACACCGGGGAGCTGTTTTTT. Protein: CVSTVLTVANTGELFF.

Worth noting for this clonotype: Its ends do not fully match the called genes, so a read error is possible. J is TRBJ2-7 and V is TRBV18, with no clear D. The CDR3 is 14 residues long. Germline V gene sequence: CDR1 KGHSH, CDR2 LQKENI. The CDR3 reads CASSSPQNPYGQYF. CDR3 DNA sequence: TGTGCCAGCTCATCACCTCAGAATCCTTACGGGCAGTACTTC.

The chain couples TRBV20-1 to TRBJ2-1; D perhaps matches TRBD1 (7 bases). The CDR3 extends over 14 amino acids. Trimming pared 8 bases from V and 10 bases from J, leaving 24 bases between. Germline V gene lookup returns CDR1 DFQATT and CDR2 SNEGSKA (reference sequence). The CDR3 DNA follows: TGCAGTTCTACAGGGCCCAGGGGGGAAAAGGAGCAGTTCTTC. Its translation is CSSTGPRGEKEQFF.

On this clonotype: Since the CDR3 does not end with the conserved phenylalanine or tryptophan, this likely comes from a read error. The chain is built from TRBV20-1 and TRBJ2-1, with 9 bases that match TRBD2. Germline V gene data show CDR1 as DFQATT and CDR2 as SNEGSKA (reference sequence). The ends lost 2 bases at V and 3 bases at J; junction bases unmatched: 14. The CDR3 totals 18 residues. The CDR3 reads CSARKTHGLARGYNEQFL. CDR3 nucleotides: TGCAGTGCTAGAAAAACCCACGGACTAGCGAGAGGCTACAATGAGCAGTTCTTA.

This chain connects TRBV10-3 to TRBJ2-7; the D gene is possibly TRBD2 (6 bases). The CDR3 runs to 15 residues. V lost 8 bases and J 2 bases, leaving 19 bases between the germline ends. Germline CDR1 ENHRY, CDR2 SYGVKD. CDR3 sequence reads: CAISSQVGSTYEQYF. The CDR3 nucleotides are TGTGCCATCTCAAGTCAAGTCGGGAGTACCTACGAGCAGTACTTC.

As to this clonotype: Without the conserved terminal phenylalanine or tryptophan, this CDR3 likely stems from a read error. The DNA is left out, because the CDR3 cannot be placed on it with certainty; the CDR3 is given as TCRdb lists it. The chain has TRBV6-1 and TRBJ1-6; TRBD1, the table's D call, was not compared with the DNA. Ends included, the CDR3 has 15 residues. Germline-derived CDR1 and CDR2 are MNHNS and SASEGT. CDR3 region: CASSEQGANNSPLHL.

Notes on this clonotype: Likely a read error: the CDR3 ends without its conserved phenylalanine or tryptophan. It is unclear where the CDR3 begins or ends on the DNA, so no DNA is shown, and the CDR3 is as TCRdb lists it. The J gene is TRBJ2-7, the V gene TRBV11-2; the D call in the table, TRBD1, was not verified against the DNA. Germline V gene sequence: CDR1 SGHAT, CDR2 FQNNGV. The CDR3 comprises 15 residues, both ends counted. This CDR3 reads CARSLETGTPYEQHI.

V gene TRBV11-2 combines with J gene TRBJ2-3, with 11 bases fitting TRBD1. V lost 3 bases to trimming and J lost 15 bases; unmatched junction nucleotides: 14. CDR3 length: 15 residues. Germline lookup yields CDR1 SGHAT and CDR2 FQNNGV. The CDR3 region is CASSLRTGGVDMNYF. The CDR3 region has the DNA TGTGCCAGCAGCTTGAGGACAGGGGGCGTGGATATGAACTATTTT.

V and J are TRBV20-1 and TRBJ1-2; no clear D. This CDR3 comprises 13 residues. The V end lost 7 bases, the J end lost 8 bases, and 20 bases lay between the germline ends. Per germline, CDR1 DFQATT and CDR2 SNEGSKA (reference sequence). CDR3 amino acids: CSVSDWAFGGYTF. The CDR3 DNA follows: TGCAGTGTTTCGGACTGGGCCTTCGGCGGCTACACCTTC.

J is TRBJ2-5 and V is TRBV6-6; D not resolved. The CDR3 consists of 15 residues. Germline assignment: CDR1 MNHNY and CDR2 SVGAGI (reference sequence). The V gene lost 7 bases and the J gene lost 5 bases, with 20 bases spanning the gap. This chain's CDR3 is CASMPIHSLYETQYF. The CDR3 nucleotides read TGTGCCAGCATGCCCATCCACAGCCTGTATGAGACCCAGTACTTC.

On this clonotype itself: The junction differs from germline at one of its ends, possibly a read error. This sequence joins TRBV5-4 and TRBJ2-3; 7 bases are a match to TRBD2. The CDR3 extends over 15 amino acids. CDR1 is SGHNT, CDR2 YYREEE, per germline (reference sequence). CDR3 bases: TGTGCCAGTAGCCTGGGAACAGCGGGAACAGATAAGCAGTATTTT. This sequence encodes CASSLGTAGTDKQYF.

Worth noting for this clonotype: Without the conserved terminal phenylalanine or tryptophan, this CDR3 likely stems from a read error. This rearrangement joins TRBV29-1 to TRBJ2-5; 14 bases are shared with TRBD2. With V trimmed by 8 bases and J by 5 bases, 13 bases remained unmatched. Germline V gives CDR1 SQVTM, CDR2 ANQGSEA. CDR3 length equals 16 residues. CDR3 sequence reads: CSISGTSGRVAETQYL. CDR3 DNA sequence: TGCAGCATCTCCGGGACTAGCGGGAGAGTTGCTGAGACCCAGTACCTC.

This clonotype appeared a few times. This could be a read error, since a much larger clone is one nucleotide away. J is TRBJ2-6 and V is TRBV24-1; unclear D gene. CDR1 and CDR2 from the germline V gene are KGHDR and SFDVKD. V was cut by 4 bases and J by 3 bases, with 9 bases left in between. The CDR3 is 15 amino acids. CDR3 residues: CATSDPKVGANVLTF. The CDR3 nucleotides read TGTGCCACCAGTGACCCTAAAGTTGGGGCCAACGTCCTGACTTTC.

This clonotype was observed at least ten times. At one end the junction does not follow the germline gene, possibly because of a read error. V gene TRBV2 combines with J gene TRBJ2-7; D unclear. This CDR3 spans 14 amino acids. Germline assignment: CDR1 SNHLY and CDR2 FYNNEI. The CDR3 DNA is TGTGCCAGCAGGAGGACCCAAAGCTCCGACGAGCAGTACTTC. Translated, it gives CASRRTQSSDEQYF.

A remark on this clonotype: The junction departs from the called germline gene at one end, perhaps through a read error. In nucleotides, the CDR3 is TGCAGCGTTGAAGGGTTTGGGGGATCGAACTATGGCCACACCTTC. Its translation: CSVEGFGGSNYGHTF. The genes are TRBV29-1 and TRBJ1-2, with D possibly matching TRBD1 (5 bases). The CDR3 has 15 residues. Looked up from germline, CDR1 is SQVTM and CDR2 is ANQGSEA.

Concerning this clonotype: The junction departs from germline at one end; a sequencing error may be responsible. The J gene is TRBJ1-5, the V gene TRBV10-2; TRBD1 is a possible D gene (6 bases). Germline V gene lookup returns CDR1 WSHSY and CDR2 SAAADI. The CDR3 sequence is 18 residues long. In nucleotides, the CDR3 is TGCGCCAGCAGTAATCTACAGGGTCAAGGAGGTACTAATCGGCCCCAGCATTTT. Translated: CASSNLQGQGGTNRPQHF.

A note on this clonotype: A read error may produce the germline difference seen at one junction end. The chain couples TRBV20-1 to TRBJ2-7; D uncertain. Germline CDR1 is DFQATT and CDR2 is SNEGSKA (reference sequence). The CDR3 runs 15 residues. The CDR3, as DNA: TGTAGTTCTAGATCAATCGAGCGAGCCCCCTACGAGCAGTACTTC. Translating it yields CSSRSIERAPYEQYF.

Only a few counts were recorded for this clonotype. The missing conserved phenylalanine or tryptophan at the end of this CDR3 makes a read error likely. The chain joins TRBV6-2 or TRBV6-3 to TRBJ2-4, with D unclear. Germline loops: CDR1 MNHEY, CDR2 SVGEGT. The CDR3 has 13 residues. CDR3 sequence: CASSYSSPNIQYL. In nucleotides, the CDR3 is TGTGCTAGCAGTTACTCTAGTCCGAACATTCAGTACCTC.

This clonotype appeared a single time. One junction end does not reproduce the germline sequence, and a read error may be involved. This chain links TRBV11-3 with TRBJ2-1; 7 bases agree with TRBD2. Germline assignment: CDR1 SGHNT and CDR2 YENEEA. This CDR3 comprises 16 residues. CDR3: CARSPGLVGGVREQFF. CDR3 nucleotides: TGTGCCAGGAGCCCCGGACTAGTGGGAGGAGTTCGTGAGCAGTTTTTC.

This clonotype has more than one count but fewer than ten. The conserved final phenylalanine or tryptophan is absent from the CDR3, which likely points to a read error. It is unclear where the CDR3 begins or ends on the DNA, so no DNA is shown, and the CDR3 is as TCRdb lists it. This rearrangement joins TRBV28 to TRBJ2-5; TRBD1, the D gene given by the table, was not confirmed from the DNA. Germline lookup yields CDR1 MDHEN and CDR2 SYDVKM. The CDR3 spans 14 amino acids, including both terminal residues. CDR3 protein: CASSTSGEAETQYL.